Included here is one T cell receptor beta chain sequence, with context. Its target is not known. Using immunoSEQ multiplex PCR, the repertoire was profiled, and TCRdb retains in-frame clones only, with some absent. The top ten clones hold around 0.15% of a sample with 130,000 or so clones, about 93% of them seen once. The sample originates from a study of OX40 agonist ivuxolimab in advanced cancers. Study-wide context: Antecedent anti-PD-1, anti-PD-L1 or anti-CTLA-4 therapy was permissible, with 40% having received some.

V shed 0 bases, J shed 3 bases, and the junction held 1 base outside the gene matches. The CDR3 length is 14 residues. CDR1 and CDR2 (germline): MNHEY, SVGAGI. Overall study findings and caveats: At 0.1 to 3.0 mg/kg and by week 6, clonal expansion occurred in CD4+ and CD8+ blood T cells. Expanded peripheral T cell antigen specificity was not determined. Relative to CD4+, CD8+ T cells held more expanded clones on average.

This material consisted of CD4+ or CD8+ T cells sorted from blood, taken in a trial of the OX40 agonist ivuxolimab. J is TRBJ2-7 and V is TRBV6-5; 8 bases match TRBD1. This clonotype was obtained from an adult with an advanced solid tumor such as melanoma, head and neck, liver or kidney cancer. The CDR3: CASSYSTGGYEQYF. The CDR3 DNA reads TGTGCCAGCAGTTACTCAACAGGGGGCTACGAGCAGTACTTC.